A selection of T cell receptor beta chains follows, all from one sample in a study of blood T cell repertoires in COVID-19. TCRdb keeps only in-frame clones here, not all; method: immunoSEQ multiplex PCR. Among 170,000 or so clones listed, around nine tenths were seen once. Material for sequencing was peripheral blood. These receptors were collected from a woman between 65 and 79 years old with COVID-19, enrolled during active disease. CDR3s include the opening cysteine and the closing phenylalanine or tryptophan. D genes are given only for firm matches. A clone size is listed for some rows: how often the clone was seen (once, few, many), or a class if it is expanded.

abundance	v_gene	d_gene	j_gene	CDR3aa	CDR3nt
NA	TRBV19	NA	TRBJ1-5	CASSGTSAANQPQHF	TGTGCCAGTAGTGGGACTTCGGCAGCCAATCAGCCCCAGCATTTT
NA	TRBV6-5	NA	TRBJ2-7	CASSPQGGWYEQYF	TGTGCCAGCAGTCCACAGGGTGGGTGGTACGAGCAGTACTTC
NA	TRBV11-2	TRBD1	TRBJ1-4	CASSLEGTGFANEKLFF	TGTGCCAGCAGCTTAGAGGGGACAGGGTTTGCTAATGAAAAACTGTTTTTT
NA	TRBV7-3	NA	TRBJ2-1	CASSLWGAVGDNEQFF	TGTGCCAGCAGCTTATGGGGAGCGGTGGGTGACAATGAGCAGTTCTTC
NA	TRBV9	NA	TRBJ1-2	CASSVAAGNYGYTF	TGTGCCAGCAGCGTAGCAGCGGGTAACTATGGCTACACCTTC
NA	TRBV7-2	NA	TRBJ2-3	CASSLAFSGRGDTQYF	TGTGCCAGCAGCTTAGCGTTTTCGGGAAGGGGGGATACGCAGTATTTT
NA	TRBV28	NA	TRBJ2-6	CASHPGPPSGANVLTF	TGTGCCAGTCATCCAGGCCCACCGTCTGGGGCCAACGTCCTGACTTTC
NA	TRBV7-2	TRBD1	TRBJ1-5	CASSFRQGDQPQHF	TGTGCCAGCAGCTTTCGACAGGGCGACCAGCCCCAGCATTTT
NA	TRBV9	TRBD2	TRBJ2-1	CASSPRSFSGSNEQFF	TGTGCCAGCAGCCCCAGATCCTTTAGCGGGAGTAATGAGCAGTTCTTC
NA	TRBV11-3	TRBD2	TRBJ2-5	CASSLDGSGNQETQYF	TGTGCCAGCAGCTTAGATGGGAGCGGGAACCAAGAGACCCAGTACTTC
NA	TRBV5-3	NA	TRBJ1-5	CARSLVRAYQPQHF	TGTGCCAGAAGCTTGGTGAGGGCGTATCAGCCCCAGCATTTT
NA	TRBV5-4	NA	TRBJ2-2	CASRSEPLGSGTGELFF	TGTGCCAGCAGGTCCGAACCACTAGGGTCGGGCACCGGGGAGCTGTTTTTT
NA	TRBV18	TRBD1	TRBJ1-6	CASSKEEQGAPNSPLHF	TGTGCCAGCTCTAAAGAAGAACAGGGGGCTCCTAATTCACCCCTCCACTTT
few	TRBV28	TRBD1	TRBJ1-4	CASITQGAANEKLFF	TGTGCCAGCATCACTCAGGGGGCGGCTAATGAAAAACTGTTTTTT
NA	TRBV5-6	TRBD2	TRBJ2-7	CASSRRGGGFYEQYF	TGTGCCAGCAGCCGGCGGGGGGGTGGATTCTACGAGCAGTACTTC
NA	TRBV6-4	NA	TRBJ1-5	CASRLDPGSNQPQHF	TGTGCCAGCAGACTAGACCCTGGGAGCAATCAGCCCCAGCATTTT
NA	TRBV6-5	TRBD1	TRBJ2-1	CASSTGVYNEQFF	TGTGCCAGCAGTACAGGGGTTTACAATGAGCAGTTCTTC
NA	TRBV5-1	NA	TRBJ1-6	CASSPRQDIQPLHF	TGCGCCAGCAGCCCGCGACAGGACATTCAACCCCTCCACTTT
NA	TRBV30	TRBD1	TRBJ1-1	CAWSVLQGHTEAFF	TGTGCCTGGAGTGTCCTACAGGGGCACACTGAAGCTTTCTTT
NA	TRBV2	TRBD1	TRBJ2-7	CASRVQGGTYEQYF	TGTGCCAGCAGAGTACAGGGGGGTACTTACGAGCAGTACTTC
NA	TRBV19	TRBD2	TRBJ2-7	CASRLSGLAGDYEQYF	TGTGCCAGTAGACTATCGGGACTAGCGGGTGACTACGAGCAGTACTTC
NA	TRBV7-2	TRBD2	TRBJ2-1	CASSVTSGSVYNEQFF	TGTGCCAGCAGCGTTACAAGCGGGAGTGTTTACAATGAGCAGTTCTTC
few	TRBV5-8	NA	TRBJ1-6	CASSLDRDSPLHF	TGTGCCAGCAGCTTGGACAGGGATTCACCCCTCCACTTT
few	TRBV4-1	TRBD2	TRBJ2-1	CASRPLAGVNNEQFF	TGCGCCAGCAGACCCCTAGCGGGAGTCAACAATGAGCAGTTCTTC
NA	TRBV5-4	NA	TRBJ2-1	CASSPKLSSYNEQFF	TGTGCCAGCAGCCCGAAACTAAGCTCCTACAATGAGCAGTTCTTC
once	TRBV3-1/TRBV3-2	NA	TRBJ1-4	CASSPPGMANEKLFF	TGTGCCAGCAGCCCGCCAGGGATGGCTAATGAAAAACTGTTTTTT
once	TRBV10-3	TRBD1	TRBJ1-1	CAITASGGDREAFF	TGTGCCATCACCGCATCGGGTGGGGACAGGGAAGCTTTCTTT
NA	TRBV2	TRBD2	TRBJ2-3	CASKGTSGSRDTQYF	TGTGCCAGCAAGGGGACTAGCGGGAGCAGGGATACGCAGTATTTT
NA	TRBV6-1	NA	TRBJ1-1	CASSESRGITEAFF	TGTGCCAGCAGTGAATCAAGGGGCATCACTGAAGCTTTCTTT
NA	TRBV4-2	TRBD1	TRBJ1-5	CASSQGDRGYSNQPQHF	TGTGCCAGCAGCCAAGGGGACAGGGGTTATAGCAATCAGCCCCAGCATTTT
NA	TRBV29-1	NA	TRBJ2-7	CSVEDRGNYEQYF	TGCAGCGTTGAAGATAGGGGCAACTACGAGCAGTACTTC
NA	TRBV7-2	NA	TRBJ1-1	CASSRTPMDRGAFF	TGTGCCAGCAGTCGAACACCGATGGATCGAGGAGCTTTCTTT
NA	TRBV30	TRBD2	TRBJ2-2	CAWSPSGRATGELFF	TGTGCCTGGAGCCCTAGCGGGAGGGCGACGGGGGAGCTGTTTTTT
NA	TRBV5-1	NA	TRBJ2-5	CASSGGTVQETQYF	TGCGCCAGCAGCGGGGGGACAGTCCAAGAGACCCAGTACTTC
once	TRBV3-1/TRBV3-2	TRBD2	TRBJ2-2	CASSHGLAGGRRNTGELFF	TGTGCCAGCAGCCACGGACTAGCGGGAGGGCGGAGGAACACCGGGGAGCTGTTTTTT
NA	TRBV4-2	NA	TRBJ2-7	CASSGGGQDYEQYF	TGTGCCAGCAGCGGCGGGGGACAAGACTACGAGCAGTACTTC